These 17 T cell receptor beta chains were sequenced from one sample in a study of T cell responses to AZD1222 COVID-19 vaccine. Libraries were prepared by immunoSEQ multiplex PCR; TCRdb keeps only in-frame clonotypes and omits some of them. The table shows under 85,000 clones, with over 75% occurring only once. The starting material was peripheral blood, obtained 28 days after the second AZD1222 dose. All receptors derive from an adult who received the AZD1222 COVID-19 vaccine.

The gene calls are TRBV6-5 and TRBJ1-4; 7 bases are a match to TRBD1. Per germline, CDR1 MNHEY and CDR2 SVGAGI. Unmatched junction bases numbered 4, after V lost 0 bases and J lost 6 bases. The CDR3 length is 15 residues. CDR3 DNA sequence: TGTGCCAGCAGTTACTCAGGGGGCGCAGATGAAAAACTGTTTTTT. It translates to CASSYSGGADEKLFF.

This chain connects TRBV2 to TRBJ2-2; perhaps TRBD2 as D (5 bases). V was clipped by 7 bases and J by 0 bases, with 9 bases between them. Looked up from germline, CDR1 is SNHLY and CDR2 is FYNNEI. The CDR3 consists of 14 residues. The CDR3 reads CASIREANTGELFF. The CDR3 bases are TGTGCCAGCATTCGGGAAGCGAACACCGGGGAGCTGTTTTTT.

The rearrangement links TRBV5-4 to TRBJ1-2, with TRBD1 as a possible D gene (5 bases). V was cut by 4 bases and J by 6 bases, with 16 bases left in between. This CDR3 spans 14 amino acids. The germline CDR1 and CDR2 sequences are SGHNT and YYREEE (reference sequence). This chain's CDR3 is CASSLHQGQDGYTF. CDR3 sequence (DNA): TGTGCCAGCAGCCTACATCAAGGACAAGATGGCTACACCTTC.

The CDR3 nucleotides read TGTGCCAGCAGCTCCACTAGCTCGGGAGCTGAGCAGTTCTTC. It is translated as CASSSTSSGAEQFF. J is TRBJ2-1 and V is TRBV7-3, with D tentatively TRBD2 (6 bases). Looked up from germline, CDR1 is SGHTA and CDR2 is FQGTGA. The CDR3 has 14 amino acids. V was cut by 4 bases and J by 9 bases, with 16 bases left in between.

This clone was picked up one time. This sequence joins TRBV6-2 or TRBV6-3 and TRBJ2-2; 12 bases match TRBD2. V trimming: 5 bases; J trimming: 6 bases; junction bases outside the gene matches: 7. Germline CDR1 is MNHEY and CDR2 is SVGEGT. CDR3 length equals 16 residues. This CDR3 is CASSLRLAGAPGELFF. CDR3 sequence (DNA): TGTGCCAGCAGTCTAAGACTAGCGGGAGCCCCCGGGGAGCTGTTTTTT.

The CDR3 protein is CASSRGTGGLGTDTQYF. DNA for the CDR3: TGTGCCAGCAGTCGCGGGACAGGGGGTTTGGGCACAGATACGCAGTATTTT. V and J are TRBV6-6 and TRBJ2-3; 11 positions agree with TRBD1. The germline gives CDR1 MNHNY, CDR2 SVGAGI (reference sequence). There are 17 residues in the CDR3. The V segment lost 5 bases and the J segment 1 base; nucleotides outside the gene matches: 8.

This clone was detected a few times. The V call is TRBV7-8, the J call TRBJ1-5, with D unresolved. The CDR3 has 14 amino acids. CDR1 and CDR2 (germline): SGHVS, FQNEAQ. V was cut by 3 bases and J by 2 bases, with 8 bases left in between. As DNA, the CDR3 is TGTGCCAGCAGCTTTAGTCTGGGCAATCAGCCCCAGCATTTT. It translates to CASSFSLGNQPQHF.

The CDR3 nucleotides are TGTGCCAGCAGCACAGGGGGCTTGTTGAACACTGAAGCTTTCTTT. This encodes CASSTGGLLNTEAFF. The genes are TRBV11-3 and TRBJ1-1, with 9 bases aligning to TRBD1. Germline-derived CDR1 and CDR2 are SGHNT and YENEEA. Germline trimming cut 5 bases from V and 0 bases from J; bases unmatched to any gene: 4. The CDR3 runs to 15 residues. The whole variable domain, filled in from reference TRBV11-3 and TRBJ1-1, reads EAGVVQSPRYKIIEKKQPVAFWCNPISGHNTLYWYLQNLGQGPELLIRYENEEAVDDSQLPKDRFSAERLKGVDSTLKIQPAELGDSAVYLCASSTGGLLNTEAFFGQGTRLTVV.

The chain couples TRBV6-5 to TRBJ1-2, with D unresolved. This CDR3 region has 15 residues. The V and J ends lost 7 bases and 0 bases respectively, with 15 bases between them. In germline, CDR1 is MNHEY, CDR2 SVGAGI. As DNA, the CDR3 is TGTGCCAGCACCCACCGGGATGGCGCTAACTATGGCTACACCTTC. Translation gives CASTHRDGANYGYTF.

This clone was observed a single time. The chain has TRBV3-1 (or the pseudogene TRBV3-2) and TRBJ2-5, with D hard to call. Per germline, CDR1 LGHDT and CDR2 YNNKEL (reference sequence). The V end was cut by 2 bases, the J end by 2 bases, with 9 bases between. The CDR3 contains 14 residues. CDR3: CASSQSVTQETQYF. The CDR3 DNA follows: TGTGCCAGCAGCCAATCCGTCACACAAGAGACCCAGTACTTC.

The chain employs TRBV7-8 and TRBJ1-2, with TRBD1 identical over 10 bases. In germline, CDR1 is SGHVS, CDR2 FQNEAQ. This CDR3 is 15 amino acids long. V was clipped by 3 bases and J by 6 bases; unmatched bases: 7. The CDR3 DNA reads TGTGCCAGCAGCTTCACGACAGGGGGCAAAGATGGCTACACCTTC. Translated: CASSFTTGGKDGYTF.

The V gene is TRBV5-1, the J gene TRBJ2-7, with 11 bases identical to TRBD1. V lost 5 bases, J lost 7 bases, and 5 bases stayed unmatched. Germline CDR1 and CDR2: SGHRS and YFSETQ. This CDR3 has 13 amino acids. The CDR3 sequence is CASRSGQGGEQYF. CDR3 nucleotides: TGCGCCAGCAGATCGGGACAGGGGGGAGAGCAGTACTTC.

CDR3 residues: CASSLYGSQETQYF. Written as DNA, the CDR3 is TGTGCCAGCAGCTTATACGGGAGCCAAGAGACCCAGTACTTC. The rearrangement links TRBV13 to TRBJ2-5, with TRBD2 as a possible D gene (6 bases). Looked up from germline, CDR1 is PRHDT and CDR2 is FYEKMQ (reference sequence). V was clipped by 2 bases and J by 1 base, with 8 bases between them. The CDR3 runs 14 residues.

This clone has a single count. This chain connects TRBV28 to TRBJ2-7, with unresolved D. There are 11 residues in the CDR3. The germline CDR1 and CDR2 sequences are MDHEN and SYDVKM. Trimming removed 8 bases at V and 2 bases at J, with 7 bases between. Here the CDR3 reads CASGPPYEQYF. In DNA, the CDR3 is TGTGCCAGCGGGCCCCCCTACGAGCAGTACTTC.

J is TRBJ1-1 and V is TRBV2; D remains ambiguous. CDR1 is SNHLY, CDR2 FYNNEI, per germline. The CDR3 consists of 13 residues. V was clipped by 2 bases and J by 5 bases, with 9 bases between them. The CDR3 bases are TGTGCCAGCAGTGAAAGGGTTTGGACTGAAGCTTTCTTT. Translating it yields CASSERVWTEAFF. Full variable domain (outside the CDR3, taken from reference TRBV2 and TRBJ1-1): EPEVTQTPSHQVTQMGQEVILRCVPISNHLYFYWYRQILGQKVEFLVSFYNNEISEKSEIFDDQFSVERPDGSNFTLKIRSTKLEDSAMYFCASSERVWTEAFFGQGTRLTVV.

CDR3: CASSLLGGYTF. CDR3 DNA sequence: TGTGCCAGCAGCTTGTTGGGGGGCTACACCTTC. The rearrangement uses TRBV5-5 and TRBJ1-2; no firm D call. Per the germline V gene, CDR1 is SGHKS and CDR2 is YYEKEE (reference sequence). V gave up 1 base and J gave up 8 bases, with 6 bases separating them. The CDR3 extends over 11 amino acids.

The chain is built from TRBV19 and TRBJ2-7, with 8 bases that match TRBD1. Trimming cost V 5 bases and J 2 bases; bases outside gene matches: 2. Germline V CDR1 and CDR2: LNHDA, SQIVND (reference sequence). The CDR3 spans 13 residues. CDR3 in DNA: TGTGCCAGTAGTGGACAGGGACCCTACGAGCAGTACTTC. Its protein is CASSGQGPYEQYF.